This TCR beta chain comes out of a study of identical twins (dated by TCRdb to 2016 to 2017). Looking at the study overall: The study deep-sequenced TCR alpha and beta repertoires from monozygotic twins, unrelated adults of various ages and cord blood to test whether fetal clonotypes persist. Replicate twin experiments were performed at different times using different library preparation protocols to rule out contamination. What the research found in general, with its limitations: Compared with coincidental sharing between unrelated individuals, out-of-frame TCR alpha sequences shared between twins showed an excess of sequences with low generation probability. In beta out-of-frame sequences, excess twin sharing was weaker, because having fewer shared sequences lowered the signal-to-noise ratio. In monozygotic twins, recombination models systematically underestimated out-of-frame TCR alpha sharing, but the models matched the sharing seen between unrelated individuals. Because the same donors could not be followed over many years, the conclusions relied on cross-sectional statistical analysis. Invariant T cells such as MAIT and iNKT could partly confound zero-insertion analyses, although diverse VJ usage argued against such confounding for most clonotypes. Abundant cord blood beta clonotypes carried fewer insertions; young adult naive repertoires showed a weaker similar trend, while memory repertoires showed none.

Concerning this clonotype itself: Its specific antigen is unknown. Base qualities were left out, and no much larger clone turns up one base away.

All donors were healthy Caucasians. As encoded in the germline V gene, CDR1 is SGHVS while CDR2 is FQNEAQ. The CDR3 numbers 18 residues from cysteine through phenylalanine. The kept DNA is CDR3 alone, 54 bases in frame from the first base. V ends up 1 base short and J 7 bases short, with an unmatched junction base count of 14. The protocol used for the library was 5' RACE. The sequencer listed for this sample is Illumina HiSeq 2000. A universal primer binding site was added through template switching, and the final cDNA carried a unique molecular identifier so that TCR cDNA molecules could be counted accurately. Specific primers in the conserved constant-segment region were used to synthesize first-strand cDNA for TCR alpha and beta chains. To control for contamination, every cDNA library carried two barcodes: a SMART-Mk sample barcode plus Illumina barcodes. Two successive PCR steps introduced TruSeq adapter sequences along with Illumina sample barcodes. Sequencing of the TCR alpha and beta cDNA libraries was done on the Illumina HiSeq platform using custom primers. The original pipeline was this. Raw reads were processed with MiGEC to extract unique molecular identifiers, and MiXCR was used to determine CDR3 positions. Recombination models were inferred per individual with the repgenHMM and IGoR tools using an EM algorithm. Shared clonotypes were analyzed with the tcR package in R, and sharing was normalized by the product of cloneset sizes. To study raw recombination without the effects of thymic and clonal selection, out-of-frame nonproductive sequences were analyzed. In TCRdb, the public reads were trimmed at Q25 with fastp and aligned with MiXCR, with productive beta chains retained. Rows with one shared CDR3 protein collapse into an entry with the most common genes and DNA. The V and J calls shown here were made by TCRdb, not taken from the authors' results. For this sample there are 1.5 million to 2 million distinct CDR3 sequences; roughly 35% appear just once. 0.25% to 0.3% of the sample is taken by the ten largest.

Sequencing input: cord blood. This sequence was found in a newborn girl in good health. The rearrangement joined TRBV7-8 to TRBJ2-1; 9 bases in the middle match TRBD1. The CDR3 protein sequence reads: CASSLVLFPGQGRNEQFF. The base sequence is TGTGCCAGCAGCTTAGTCCTATTCCCGGGACAGGGAAGGAATGAGCAGTTCTTC.